Described below is a single T cell receptor beta chain sequence and its context. Additional DNA sequences in this sample encode the identical CDR3. This CDR3 has 11 residues. Trimming cost V 3 bases and J 8 bases, with 7 bases left between them. Germline V lookup: CDR1 LGHDT, CDR2 YNNKEL (reference sequence). These data come from a study of blood T cell repertoires in COVID-19. Across the study: Researchers got acute and convalescent COVID-19 samples from the United States, Italy and Spain. Sources were T cells, B-cell-depleted T cells, or PBMCs; the material itself was cDNA or gDNA.

Under the authors' procedure: It was from reference gene primer amplification that nucleated cell counts were estimated. Produced via immunoSEQ multiplex PCR; TCRdb's table is partial and in-frame only. V and J calls and clone size are those listed in that table; D and trimming were worked out from the DNA. This table holds some 110,000 clones, roughly 90% found once. This clonotype originated in a human donor in a cohort sampled during active COVID-19. Input material: peripheral blood. This chain uses TRBV3-1 (or the pseudogene TRBV3-2) with TRBJ1-1, with D hard to call. The CDR3 DNA sequence: TGTGCCAGCAGCCAGGGAGGGGAAGCTTTCTTT. It encodes CASSQGGEAFF.